This entry describes one T cell receptor (beta chain). The target antigen is unknown. The record originates from a study of Ad26.COV2.S vaccination and SARS-CoV-2 variants. Overall study results and limits: Spike-specific CD8+ and CD4+ T cell responses reportedly showed substantial breadth after vaccination. The study found similar non-spike TCR breadth in vaccine and placebo recipients.

Generated by immunoSEQ multiplex PCR, the TCRdb table keeps only in-frame clones and is missing some. The repertoire holds roughly 500,000 clones, with 87% as singletons. Treatment here: 15 to 20 received Ad26.COV2.S at low or high dose, single or two shots; about 5 received placebo; per-sample allocation not given. Sampling happened 63 days after the first vaccine or placebo injection. The CDR3 extends over 13 amino acids. Trimming took 1 base from V and 7 from J, leaving 10 bases between them. The chain recombines TRBV12-3 or TRBV12-4 with TRBJ1-2, with a tentative D call TRBD1 (5 bases). This sample comprised peripheral blood, obtained in a trial of Ad26.COV2.S vaccine versus placebo. This clonotype originated in a person between 18 and 65 years old who received the Ad26.COV2.S COVID-19 vaccine or a placebo. The CDR3 protein is CASSLGTTSGYTF. The CDR3 nucleotides read TGTGCCAGCAGTTTAGGGACAACTAGTGGCTACACCTTC.